The 15 T cell receptor beta chains reported below all come from one sample, sequenced in a study of blood T cells in healthy people across ages. Primers used in a second PCR of about 6 to 11 cycles were a sample-barcoded 5' primer and a J-beta primer mix. TCRdb re-analysed the 5' RACE reads in MiXCR, keeping a single row per CDR3 protein. The sample shows fewer than 600,000 distinct CDR3 sequences, about 27% of them seen only once. In addition, the sample was reused for a study of T cells of mothers and their children.

Sequenced: blood. The receptors shown here come from a boy aged 2 to 10 in good health.

CDR3 sequence (DNA): TGCGCCAGCAGCTTGCTCGGGGACAGGGAAGAGACCCAGTACTTC. Amino acids: CASSLLGDREETQYF. This sequence joins TRBV5-1 and TRBJ2-5, with 9 nucleotides matching TRBD1. Germline CDR1 reads SGHRS; CDR2 reads YFSETQ. With V trimmed by 1 base and J by 3 bases, 4 bases remained unmatched. This CDR3 has 15 amino acids. Full variable domain (missing parts from reference TRBV5-1 and TRBJ2-5): KAGVTQTPRYLIKTRGQQVTLSCSPISGHRSVSWYQQTPGQGLQFLFEYFSETQRNKGNFPGRFSGRQFSNSRSEMNVSTLELGDSALYLCASSLLGDREETQYFGPGTRLLVL.

The V gene is TRBV12-3 or TRBV12-4, the J gene TRBJ1-1, with D uncertain. The V and J ends lost 7 bases and 9 bases respectively, with 12 bases between them. The CDR3 contains 11 residues. The CDR3 is CASTAGAKAFF. In DNA form, the CDR3 reads TGTGCCAGCACCGCGGGTGCCAAAGCTTTCTTT.

This clonotype was counted between two and nine times. For the CDR3, the DNA is TGCGCCAGCAGCCAAGCGAAGGGGTCATCTGAAGCTTTCTTT. Residues: CASSQAKGSSEAFF. The V and J genes are TRBV4-3 and TRBJ1-1; possible D gene TRBD1, 5 bases. Trimming removed 1 base at V and 6 bases at J, with 12 bases between. The CDR3 spans 14 residues. Germline V lookup: CDR1 LGHNA, CDR2 YSLEER.

The gene calls are TRBV6-2 or TRBV6-3 and TRBJ2-1; TRBD2 aligns across 15 bases. The CDR3 covers 18 residues. Germline CDR1 and CDR2: MNHEY and SVGEGT. The junction had 8 bases not matched to a gene; V was cut back by 0 bases and J by 8 bases. CDR3 sequence (DNA): TGTGCCAGCAGTTACTCGCGGACTAGCGGGAGGGCCTCCCATGAGCAGTTCTTC. It yields the protein CASSYSRTSGRASHEQFF.

The rearrangement links TRBV20-1 to TRBJ2-3; weak D call: TRBD2 (5 bases). Per germline, CDR1 DFQATT and CDR2 SNEGSKA (reference sequence). The germline V and J ends were trimmed by 5 bases and 3 bases, with 6 bases remaining between them. This CDR3 contains 11 residues. CDR3 DNA sequence: TGCAGTGCTCCGGGGACAGATACGCAGTATTTT. This codes for CSAPGTDTQYF.

This chain links TRBV2 with TRBJ2-7, with TRBD2 identical over 8 bases. Trimming at V came to 3 bases and at J to 4 bases, leaving 14 bases not matched to a gene. Germline V gene data show CDR1 as SNHLY and CDR2 as FYNNEI. There are 17 residues in the CDR3. CDR3 protein: CASSDSPREGPAYEQYF. Written as DNA, the CDR3 is TGTGCCAGCAGTGATTCCCCCCGGGAGGGGCCGGCTTACGAGCAGTACTTC.

The chain combines TRBV2 with TRBJ2-7; possible D gene TRBD2, 7 bases. Per the germline V gene, CDR1 is SNHLY and CDR2 is FYNNEI. V lost 4 bases and J lost 3, with 16 bases in between. This CDR3 has 15 residues. DNA of the CDR3: TGTGCCAGCAGTGGGGGGGGCCTCCGGATCTACGAGCAGTACTTC. This codes for CASSGGGLRIYEQYF.

The chain links TRBV4-1 to TRBJ2-6; the match to TRBD1 covers 7 bases. CDR3 length: 17 amino acids. Per the germline V gene, CDR1 is MGHRA and CDR2 is YSYEKL. J gave up 3 bases and V 1 base, and 6 bases lay outside the gene matches. This chain's CDR3 is CASSQGQGVVGANVLTF. CDR3 coding DNA: TGCGCCAGCAGCCAAGGACAGGGTGTAGTTGGGGCCAACGTCCTGACTTTC.

The rearrangement links TRBV12-3 or TRBV12-4 to TRBJ2-7; no clear D. The CDR3 is 12 residues long. The V end lost 5 bases, the J end lost 3 bases, and 8 bases lay between the germline ends. For the CDR3, the DNA is TGTGCCAGCAGTAAAAACAGCTACGAGCAGTACTTC. It is translated as CASSKNSYEQYF.

This rearrangement joins TRBV15 to TRBJ2-7; TRBD2 matches at 14 bases. The CDR3 is made up of 15 amino acids. CDR1 is LNHNV and CDR2 is YYDKDF in the germline V gene (reference sequence). V shed 4 bases and J 13 bases; nucleotides not matched to a gene: 12. The CDR3 spells CATSIGTSGSRVPYF. CDR3 in DNA: TGTGCCACCAGCATCGGGACTAGCGGGAGCCGGGTGCCTTACTTC.

This clonotype was counted between two and nine times. J is TRBJ1-4 and V is TRBV7-6; 11 bases align to TRBD1. Germline-derived CDR1 and CDR2 are SGHVS and FNYEAQ. Trimming cost V 5 bases and J 7 bases; bases outside gene matches: 9. CDR3 length: 16 amino acids. CDR3 sequence (DNA): TGTGCCAGCAGCATTCCCAGCGGACAGGGGGCTGAAAAACTGTTTTTT. As protein: CASSIPSGQGAEKLFF.

CDR3 in amino acids: CSAVTDRLNTEAFF. In DNA form, the CDR3 reads TGCAGTGCCGTTACGGACAGACTGAACACTGAAGCTTTCTTT. This chain links TRBV20-1 with TRBJ1-1; weak D call: TRBD1 (6 bases). The CDR3 is 14 residues long. Germline V lookup: CDR1 DFQATT, CDR2 SNEGSKA (reference sequence). The V end lost 6 bases, the J end lost 0 bases, and 14 bases lay between the germline ends.

The CDR3 nucleotides are TGCGCCAGCAGCCAAGAAGGAAGAGGTCTAGCGGGAGGGCGTGCCTATAGGAACATTCAGTACTTC. Protein: CASSQEGRGLAGGRAYRNIQYF. The chain joins TRBV4-3 to TRBJ2-4, with 12 bases aligning to TRBD2. The CDR3 loop spans 22 amino acids. CDR1 and CDR2 (germline): LGHNA, YSLEER. With 0 bases clipped from V and 7 bases from J, the junction kept 22 bases outside the gene matches.

In this sample, this clonotype turned up a few times. The gene calls are TRBV20-1 and TRBJ2-1; 10 bases match TRBD2. After removal of 6 bases from V and 0 bases from J, the junction contained 5 bases not matched to a gene. CDR1 and CDR2 (germline): DFQATT, SNEGSKA (reference sequence). This CDR3 comprises 15 residues. The CDR3 bases are TGCAGTGCGGTCAGACTAGCGGGCTCCTACAATGAGCAGTTCTTC. This encodes CSAVRLAGSYNEQFF.

This clonotype was seen only a few times. The rearrangement uses TRBV20-1 and TRBJ1-4; tentatively, D is TRBD1 (6 bases). CDR3 length: 15 residues. V lost 3 bases, J lost 5 bases, and 16 bases lay in between. CDR1 DFQATT and CDR2 SNEGSKA come from the germline V gene (reference sequence). DNA of the CDR3: TGCAGTGCTAGTCCCACAGGGAAGAGGAATGAAAAACTGTTTTTT. Its protein is CSASPTGKRNEKLFF.